This paragraph reports one TCR beta chain. Germline CDR1 SEHNR, CDR2 FQNEAQ (reference sequence). The CDR3 has 13 residues. Trimming removed 4 bases from V and 5 bases from J; junction bases left unmatched: 2. Participant reports of clinical history set cohort assignment. These data originate in a study of blood T cell repertoires in COVID-19. Study-level information: Some COVID-19 samples were acute and others convalescent; all came from the United States, Italy and Spain.

The protocol was immunoSEQ multiplex PCR, while the TCRdb copy is restricted to in-frame clones and leaves out a portion. The sample comprises about 210,000 clones, 86% of which are singletons, and 3.5% to 5.5% rests with the top ten. The chain uses TRBV7-9 and TRBJ2-3; 8 bases agree with TRBD1. What was sequenced was PBMCs or T cells enriched from blood (not recorded which). The receptor was derived from a woman aged 25-40 years who had been exposed to COVID-19. CDR3 bases: TGTGCCAGCAGCTCAGGGGGCCAAGATACGCAGTATTTT. It encodes CASSSGGQDTQYF.